This TCR beta chain was sequenced for a study of blood T cell repertoires in COVID-19. Ages ranged from about 18 to 89 years, with residence in fewer than 25 US areas. Cohort allocation depended upon clinical history that participants reported. In germline, CDR1 is KGHSH, CDR2 LQKENI. The CDR3 has 13 residues. V was cut by 3 bases and J by 9 bases, with 12 bases left in between. Clones were read by immunoSEQ multiplex PCR, and TCRdb kept only the in-frame ones, dropping some. Here the sample spans 140,000 to 150,000 clones, around 87% being singletons. This TCR was sampled from a woman in her 30s with acute COVID-19. Sequencing was performed on PBMCs or T cells enriched from blood (not recorded which). The chain links TRBV18 to TRBJ2-1; a possible D gene is TRBD2 (6 bases). CDR3 nucleotides: TGTGCCAGCTCACCGGCCCGGGAGCGTGAGCAGTTCTTC. The encoded protein is CASSPAREREQFF. Based on the CDR3 plus reference TRBV18 and TRBJ2-1, the full variable domain is NAGVMQNPRHLVRRRGQEARLRCSPMKGHSHVYWYRQLPEEGLKFMVYLQKENIIDESGMPKERFSAEFPKEGPSILRIQQVVRGDSAAYFCASSPAREREQFFGPGTRLTVL.